Listed below are T cell receptor beta chains from one sample, sequenced in a study of blood T cell repertoires in COVID-19. The data were produced by immunoSEQ multiplex PCR, yet TCRdb's version contains in-frame clones alone and is incomplete. The sample carries fewer than 400,000 clones, around 90% recorded once. The sample consisted of PBMCs or T cells enriched from blood (not recorded which). These receptors originate from a woman younger than 35 who had recovered from COVID-19. CDR3s include the opening cysteine and the closing phenylalanine or tryptophan. Each record gives: D gene, J gene, V gene, CDR3 length, clone size, CDR3 DNA, CDR3 protein. A D gene is named only where the DNA matches it firmly. The size of a clone is reported for some rows only, either as once, few or many, or as a class for expanded clones.

>TRBD1|TRBJ1-2|TRBV25-1|16|few
TGTGCCAGCAGTGAATTTGGACAGGGGGCCAGCTATGGCTACACCTTC
CASSEFGQGASYGYTF
>.|TRBJ1-3|TRBV19|15|once
TGTGCCAGTAGTATAGTTAGGGGCTCTGGAAACACCATATATTTT
CASSIVRGSGNTIYF
>TRBD2|TRBJ2-3|TRBV7-9|15|.
TGTGCCAGCGGGCCGCGGGGGGTGTCCACAGATACGCAGTATTTT
CASGPRGVSTDTQYF
>TRBD1|TRBJ1-2|TRBV5-5|16|few
TGTGCCAGCAGCCTCAACCCGACAGGGGGCAACGGCGGCTACACCTTC
CASSLNPTGGNGGYTF
>.|TRBJ2-1|TRBV29-1|12|once
TGCAGCGTTGGGGTTAGCGCTAATGAGCAGTTCTTC
CSVGVSANEQFF
>TRBD1|TRBJ2-7|TRBV3-1/TRBV3-2|18|.
TGTGCCAGCAGTCTACATATAACCTCTGGGACAGGGGCCCAGGAGCAGTACTTC
CASSLHITSGTGAQEQYF
>.|TRBJ1-2|TRBV4-3|16|.
TGCGCCAGCAGCCAAGATCAGTCCCCCATCATCTATGGCTACACCTTC
CASSQDQSPIIYGYTF
>TRBD1|TRBJ1-4|TRBV4-3|15|.
TGCGCCAGCAGCCATACAGGGGGTAGTGAGGAAAAACTGTTTTTT
CASSHTGGSEEKLFF
>.|TRBJ2-7|TRBV28|20|once
TGTGCCAGCAGTTTATTGGGTCCAGGAGAGCAGGGGCGACCCTCCTACGAGCAGTACTTC
CASSLLGPGEQGRPSYEQYF
>TRBD1|TRBJ2-7|TRBV5-4|14|.
TGTGCCAGCAGCTCAGTCGACAGGGCCTACGAGCAGTACTTC
CASSSVDRAYEQYF
>.|TRBJ2-3|TRBV18|13|.
TGTGCCAGCTCACCTCTCGAGGGAGATACGCAGTATTTT
CASSPLEGDTQYF
>TRBD1|TRBJ1-6|TRBV7-6|16|.
TGTGCCAGCAGCTTAGCGTTAGGACAGGGTCCTTCACCCCTCCACTTT
CASSLALGQGPSPLHF
>TRBD1|TRBJ1-3|TRBV4-2|17|.
TGTGCCAGCAGCCAAGACGTACAGGGGGCAAGTGGAAACACCATATATTTT
CASSQDVQGASGNTIYF
>TRBD1|TRBJ1-4|TRBV4-1|17|.
TGCGCCAGCAGCCGGGGGACAGGGGGAGGGGCTAATGAAAAACTGTTTTTT
CASSRGTGGGANEKLFF
>TRBD1|TRBJ1-2|TRBV18|15|.
TGTGCCAGCTCACCACCGGGACAGGGGTACTATGGCTACACCTTC
CASSPPGQGYYGYTF
>.|TRBJ2-7|TRBV27|16|.
TGTGCCAGCAGCCTTAACCGGGACACTAGGACCTACGAGCAGTACTTC
CASSLNRDTRTYEQYF
>.|TRBJ2-7|TRBV28|12|.
TGTGCCAGTAGGGACACTTACCTCGAGCAGTACTTC
CASRDTYLEQYF
>TRBD2|TRBJ2-2|TRBV27|16|.
TGTGCCAGCAGTTTGCGACTAGCGGGACTCACCGGGGAGCTGTTTTTT
CASSLRLAGLTGELFF
>.|TRBJ2-3|TRBV5-1|15|.
TGCGCCAGCAGCCCCCGACAGGGAGGAACAGATACGCAGTATTTT
CASSPRQGGTDTQYF
>.|TRBJ2-7|TRBV11-3|13|.
TGTGCCAGCAGCCCAGGGACATTCTACGAGCAGTACTTC
CASSPGTFYEQYF
>TRBD1|TRBJ1-3|TRBV18|17|once
TGTGCCAGCTCTCAATTAACGGGACAGGGGACTGGAAACACCATATATTTT
CASSQLTGQGTGNTIYF
>.|TRBJ2-3|TRBV25-1|13|.
TGTGCCAGCAGTCAGGGCTTGGGAGATACGCAGTATTTT
CASSQGLGDTQYF
>.|TRBJ2-7|TRBV10-3|14|.
TGTGCCATCAGTTTGTCACAGGATTCCTACGAGCAGTACTTC
CAISLSQDSYEQYF
>TRBD1|TRBJ1-1|TRBV29-1|14|.
TGCAGCGTTGAAGGTGGGACAGGGGTCACTGAAGCTTTCTTT
CSVEGGTGVTEAFF
>TRBD1|TRBJ1-5|TRBV13|13|.
TGTGCCACCTTGACAGGGCGAGGGGAGCCCCAGCATTTT
CATLTGRGEPQHF
>.|TRBJ1-1|TRBV12-3/TRBV12-4|13|.
TGTGCCAGCAGTTTTGGGGGGGACACTGAAGCTTTCTTT
CASSFGGDTEAFF
>TRBD1|TRBJ1-1|TRBV7-8|18|.
TGTGCCAGCAGCCAATATGTAATGGGACAGCCCATGAACACTGAAGCTTTCTTT
CASSQYVMGQPMNTEAFF
>.|TRBJ2-3|TRBV4-3|15|.
TGCGCCAGCAGTCAGAGGGCCTTAGGCACAGATACGCAGTATTTT
CASSQRALGTDTQYF
>.|TRBJ1-2|TRBV6-1|17|.
TGTGCCAGCAGTGAAGCGAAGGGCGGGGGGTTCGACTATGGCTACACCTTC
CASSEAKGGGFDYGYTF
>.|TRBJ2-1|TRBV6-1|15|.
TGTGCCAGCCGGGTCGCGGGTAGCTCCTACAATGAGCAGTTCTTC
CASRVAGSSYNEQFF
>TRBD2|TRBJ2-1|TRBV10-3|16|.
TGTGCCATCAGTGACTTTGCGGGGGGGATAGTAGATGAGCAGTTCTTC
CAISDFAGGIVDEQFF
>.|TRBJ1-2|TRBV30|12|.
TGTGCCTGGAAAGAGGCTAACTATGGCTACACCTTC
CAWKEANYGYTF
>.|TRBJ1-5|TRBV4-3|15|.
TGCGCCAGCAGCCAAGATGGAGGGGAGGGTCAGCCCCAGCATTTT
CASSQDGGEGQPQHF
>TRBD2|TRBJ2-2|TRBV7-2|15|once
TGTGCCAGCAGCCAAATAGCGGGAGAGGTCGGGGAGCTGTTTTTT
CASSQIAGEVGELFF
>TRBD1|TRBJ1-1|TRBV5-1|18|.
TGCGCCAGCAGGGGTCGGGGACAGGGAGGGGTAGTGAACACTGAAGCTTTCTTT
CASRGRGQGGVVNTEAFF
>.|TRBJ1-1|TRBV7-6|11|once
TGTGCCAGTGTGAATTGGCCTGAAGCTTTCTTT
CASVNWPEAFF
>.|TRBJ1-1|TRBV5-1|13|.
TGCGCCAGCAGCTTGGGGTCGGGGGAGAGTACTTTCTTT
CASSLGSGESTFF
>.|TRBJ1-2|TRBV11-2|14|.
TGTGCCAGCAGCCCTCCGAACAGGGAGATGGGCTACACCTTC
CASSPPNREMGYTF
>TRBD1|TRBJ1-2|TRBV29-1|13|.
TGCAGCGCCTCCGGACAGGGCGGCTATGGCTACACCTTC
CSASGQGGYGYTF
>.|TRBJ2-3|TRBV9|16|.
TGTGCCAGCAGCGAATCTAGCGACCCAAGCACAGATACGCAGTATTTT
CASSESSDPSTDTQYF
>.|TRBJ1-2|TRBV4-1|15|.
TGCGCCAGCAGCCAAGAGTTACAGGGAAGTTATGGCTACACCTTC
CASSQELQGSYGYTF
>.|TRBJ2-1|TRBV3-1/TRBV3-2|15|.
TGTGCCAGCAGCCAAGAAGGTTGGTATGCGGGAGAGCAGTTCTTC
CASSQEGWYAGEQFF
>.|TRBJ2-1|TRBV27|13|.
TGTGCCAGCAGAACCGGTGGCACAATGAGGCTGTTCTTC
CASRTGGTMRLFF
>TRBD1|TRBJ2-1|TRBV7-8|16|.
TGTGCCAGCAGCTTATCCGCCGGGACAGGTCGAAATGAGCAGTTCTTC
CASSLSAGTGRNEQFF
>.|TRBJ2-6|TRBV5-1|14|.
TGCGCCAGCAGAGACACCTCTGGGGCCAACGTCCTGACTTTC
CASRDTSGANVLTF
>.|TRBJ1-3|TRBV2|13|.
TGTGCCAGCAGTGTCGGACAAGGAAACACCATATATTTT
CASSVGQGNTIYF
>.|TRBJ2-7|TRBV6-2/TRBV6-3|13|.
TGTGCCAGCAGCCACAGCCCCGCTTACGAGCAGTACTTC
CASSHSPAYEQYF
>TRBD1|TRBJ1-3|TRBV5-4|14|.
TGTGCCAGCAGCTCGGACAGGGTTGGAAACACCATATATTTT
CASSSDRVGNTIYF
>TRBD2|TRBJ2-2|TRBV19|16|.
TGTGCCAGTAGTATCGGCGGGAGGGCCGTGGCCGGGGAGCTGTTTTTT
CASSIGGRAVAGELFF
>.|TRBJ2-7|TRBV6-5|13|few
TGTGCCAGCAGTCACAGGGAAACCTACGAGCAGTACTTC
CASSHRETYEQYF
>TRBD1|TRBJ1-1|TRBV30|13|.
TGTGCCTGGAGCCGACAGGGGTTGACTGAAGCTTTCTTT
CAWSRQGLTEAFF
>.|TRBJ2-2|TRBV29-1|14|.
TGCAGCGCCGAGGCCCGAACGAACACCGGGGAGCTGTTTTTT
CSAEARTNTGELFF
>TRBD2|TRBJ2-1|TRBV24-1|16|.
TGTGCCACCAGTGATTTGCGCGGGAGTTCTCCGGTTGAGCAGTTCTTC
CATSDLRGSSPVEQFF
>.|TRBJ2-1|TRBV28|16|once
TGTGCCAGCAGTTTATTCCCTAGCTGGTCCTACAATGAGCAGTTCTTC
CASSLFPSWSYNEQFF
>.|TRBJ2-7|TRBV7-8|12|.
TGTGCCAGCAGCTCCCTCTCCTACGAGCAGTACTTC
CASSSLSYEQYF
>.|TRBJ1-2|TRBV19|14|once
TGTGCCAGTAGTCGGCAGGGGCTGAACTATGGCTACACCTTC
CASSRQGLNYGYTF
>TRBD1|TRBJ1-2|TRBV7-2|15|.
TGTGCCAGCAGCTTTCTCACACAGGGGGGAAATGGCTACACCTTC
CASSFLTQGGNGYTF
>.|TRBJ2-7|TRBV18|15|.
TGTGCCAGCTCACCGTCCGGGAAGAGGGCATACGAGCAGTACTTC
CASSPSGKRAYEQYF
>TRBD1|TRBJ2-3|TRBV28|16|.
TGTGCCAGCAGTTTTATAGGACAGGCTTACACAGATACGCAGTATTTT
CASSFIGQAYTDTQYF
>.|TRBJ2-4|TRBV5-6|12|.
TGTGCCAGCAGCTTGGGAGTTAACATTCAGTACTTC
CASSLGVNIQYF